Described below is a single T cell receptor (beta chain) sequence and its context. The source of the sample is a study of technical replicates of blood from a handful of donors. TCRdb's table, derived via immunoSEQ multiplex PCR, lists solely in-frame clones and lacks some. The sample lists some 82,000 clones, 90% to 95% seen once, with 0.3% to 0.45% in the top ten. Trimming took 0 bases from V and 6 from J, leaving 9 bases between them. Per the germline V gene, CDR1 is SGHAT and CDR2 is FQNNGV. This CDR3 contains 14 residues. Sample: T cells isolated from PBMCs. The TCR comes from a human donor in good health. The gene calls are TRBV11-2 and TRBJ1-5; D is perhaps TRBD1 (5 bases). CDR3 in amino acids: CASSLDPGIQPQHF. DNA of the CDR3: TGTGCCAGCAGCTTAGATCCAGGGATTCAGCCCCAGCATTTT.